The 13 T cell receptor beta chains below were found in one sample sequenced in a study of T cell repertoires in cytomegalovirus infection. Their recognized antigens are unknown. TCRdb itself ran the reads through MiXCR, one entry per CDR3 protein. The sample holds about 310,000 distinct CDR3 sequences; 20% to 25% are singletons and the top ten take about an eighth. Sequenced here: cultured PBMCs, sampled from culture after CMV antigen stimulation. These receptors originate from a human donor in good health (CMV status not recorded). Some clones in this sample may be carry-over from other donors' samples.

This clonotype was seen a handful of times. The chain is built from TRBV5-4 and TRBJ2-2; 9 nucleotides agree with TRBD2. Germline CDR1 SGHNT, CDR2 YYREEE (reference sequence). CDR3 length equals 15 residues. The trim removed 2 bases at V and 5 bases at J, leaving 4 bases unmatched. The chain's CDR3 is CASSFSGRSTGELFF. CDR3 coding DNA: TGTGCCAGCAGCTTTAGCGGGAGAAGTACCGGGGAGCTGTTTTTT.

In this sample, this clonotype turned up a few times. The CDR3 is CAISERLSYEQYV. Here the CDR3 DNA reads TGTGCCATCAGTGAAAGGCTCTCCTACGAGCAGTACGTC. The V call is TRBV10-3, the J call TRBJ2-7; D gene uncertain. V lost 3 bases to trimming and J lost 0 bases, with 6 bases between them. Germline CDR1 reads ENHRY; CDR2 reads SYGVKD. CDR3 length: 13 residues.

There are many counts of this clonotype. This chain links TRBV5-4 with TRBJ2-1; 12 bases are shared with TRBD2. The trim removed 4 bases at V and 7 bases at J, leaving 15 bases unmatched. Per germline, CDR1 SGHNT and CDR2 YYREEE (reference sequence). CDR3 size: 18 residues. This chain's CDR3 is CASSPDLQLAGGTNEQFF. The CDR3 DNA sequence: TGTGCCAGCAGCCCGGACCTGCAACTAGCGGGAGGAACGAATGAGCAGTTCTTC.

The V call is TRBV7-9, the J call TRBJ1-2; the match to TRBD1 covers 8 bases. The CDR3 runs 15 residues. Germline CDR1 SEHNR, CDR2 FQNEAQ (reference sequence). The trim removed 3 bases at V and 5 bases at J, leaving 8 bases unmatched. The CDR3 loop reads CASSFLQGGSYGYTF. CDR3 nucleotides: TGTGCCAGCAGCTTTTTACAGGGGGGATCGTATGGCTACACCTTC.

This clonotype came up a few times. J is TRBJ2-7 and V is TRBV6-5; 16 bases map to TRBD2. CDR1 and CDR2 from the germline V gene are MNHEY and SVGAGI. J was trimmed by 6 bases and V by 6 bases; bases with no gene match: 8. This CDR3 is built from 16 residues. Here the CDR3 reads CASRRGLAGGSGEQYF. Written as DNA, the CDR3 is TGTGCCAGCAGAAGGGGACTAGCGGGGGGGTCAGGCGAGCAGTACTTC.

The rearrangement links TRBV7-2 to TRBJ2-1, with D hard to call. The CDR3 loop spans 12 amino acids. The V gene lost 5 bases and the J gene lost 14 bases, with 16 bases spanning the gap. CDR1 is SGHTA and CDR2 is FQGNSA in the germline V gene. The CDR3 nucleotides read TGTGCCAGCAGCGCCACGTCTCGGAATGAGTTCTTC. Protein product: CASSATSRNEFF.

CDR3 sequence (DNA): TGTGCTAGTGGTTTGGTACGGGGACAGGGGCCGCCATATAGCAATCAGCCCCAGCATTTT. Residues: CASGLVRGQGPPYSNQPQHF. This rearrangement joins TRBV12-5 to TRBJ1-5; 10 positions match TRBD1. The V and J ends lost 0 bases and 0 bases, in that order; junction bases with no gene match: 11. This CDR3 comprises 20 residues. Germline values: CDR1 LGHNT, CDR2 FRNRAP.

The V and J genes are TRBV25-1 and TRBJ1-2, with D possibly being TRBD1 (6 bases). Germline V CDR1 and CDR2: MGHDK, SYGVNS. This CDR3 has 11 residues. V was trimmed by 10 bases and J by 8 bases, leaving 14 bases between them. CDR3 amino acids: CATTAGGGYTF. As DNA, the CDR3 is TGTGCCACCACGGCGGGGGGCGGCTACACCTTC.

V and J are TRBV2 and TRBJ2-1; D gene unclear. The CDR3 totals 11 residues. Germline V gene sequence: CDR1 SNHLY, CDR2 FYNNEI. V was shortened by 7 bases and J by 10 bases, with 11 bases between the two germline ends. The CDR3 loop reads CASTLMAEQFF. The DNA of the CDR3 is TGTGCCAGCACCTTAATGGCGGAGCAGTTCTTC. The full variable domain, with the rest looked up from reference TRBV2 and TRBJ2-1, is EPEVTQTPSHQVTQMGQEVILRCVPISNHLYFYWYRQILGQKVEFLVSFYNNEISEKSEIFDDQFSVERPDGSNFTLKIRSTKLEDSAMYFCASTLMAEQFFGPGTRLTVL.

The sample holds a few counts of this clonotype. V and J are TRBV7-2 and TRBJ2-7, with 7 nucleotides matching TRBD2. Unmatched junction bases numbered 7, after V lost 2 bases and J lost 0 bases. This CDR3 has 16 amino acids. Germline CDR1 SGHTA, CDR2 FQGNSA. The CDR3 reads CASSLLWGGGSYEQYV. The CDR3 nucleotides read TGTGCCAGCAGCTTACTTTGGGGGGGAGGCTCCTACGAGCAGTACGTC.

This clonotype showed up just a few times. This chain joins TRBV25-1 and TRBJ1-2; TRBD1 aligns across 9 bases. Trimming removed 1 base from V and 8 bases from J; junction bases left unmatched: 8. Germline V gene sequence: CDR1 MGHDK, CDR2 SYGVNS. The CDR3 loop spans 15 amino acids. The CDR3 DNA sequence: TGTGCCAGCAGTGAATTGGGGACAGGGAAGGGAGGCTACACCTTC. Protein: CASSELGTGKGGYTF.

This clonotype was counted ten times or more. This chain joins TRBV7-2 and TRBJ2-2; 10 bases are a match to TRBD2. This CDR3 contains 16 residues. CDR1 SGHTA and CDR2 FQGNSA come from the germline V gene. V lost 3 bases, J lost 4 bases, and 5 bases stayed unmatched. The CDR3 DNA follows: TGTGCCAGCAGCTTGGGAGCGGGAGGGCCCACCGGGGAGCTGTTTTTT. Amino acid sequence: CASSLGAGGPTGELFF.

The J gene is TRBJ1-1, the V gene TRBV7-1; maybe TRBD1 (5 bases). TRBV7-1 is an ORF for which the function is uncertain. Trimming shortened V by 5 bases and J by 0 bases, and 31 bases separated the two germline ends. This CDR3 spans 21 amino acids. The chain's CDR3 is CASSPYGGYGMNEAMNTEAFF. The CDR3 nucleotides read TGTGCCAGCAGCCCCTACGGGGGTTACGGGATGAACGAGGCAATGAACACTGAAGCTTTCTTT.